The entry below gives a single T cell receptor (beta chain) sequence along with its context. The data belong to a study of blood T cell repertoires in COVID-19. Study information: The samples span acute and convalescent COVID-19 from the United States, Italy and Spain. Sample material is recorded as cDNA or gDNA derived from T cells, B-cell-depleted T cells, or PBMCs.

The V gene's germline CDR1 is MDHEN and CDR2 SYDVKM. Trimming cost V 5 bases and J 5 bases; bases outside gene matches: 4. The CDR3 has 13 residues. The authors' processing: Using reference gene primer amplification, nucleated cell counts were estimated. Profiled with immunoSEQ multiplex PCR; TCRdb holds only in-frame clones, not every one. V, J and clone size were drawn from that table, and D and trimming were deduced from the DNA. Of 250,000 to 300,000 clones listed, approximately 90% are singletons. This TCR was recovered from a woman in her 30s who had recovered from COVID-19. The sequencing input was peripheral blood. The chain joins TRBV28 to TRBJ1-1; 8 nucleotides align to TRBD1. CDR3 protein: CASSDRGWTEAFF. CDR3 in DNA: TGTGCCAGCAGTGACAGGGGATGGACTGAAGCTTTCTTT.